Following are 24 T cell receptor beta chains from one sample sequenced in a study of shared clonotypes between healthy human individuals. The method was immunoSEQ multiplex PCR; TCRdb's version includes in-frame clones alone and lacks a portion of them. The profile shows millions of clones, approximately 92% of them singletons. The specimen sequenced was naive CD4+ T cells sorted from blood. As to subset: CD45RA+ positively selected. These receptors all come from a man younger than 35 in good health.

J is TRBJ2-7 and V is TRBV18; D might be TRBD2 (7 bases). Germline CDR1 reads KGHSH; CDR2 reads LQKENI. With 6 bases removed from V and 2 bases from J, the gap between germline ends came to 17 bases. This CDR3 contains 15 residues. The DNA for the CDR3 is TGTGCCAGCTCCCAGGCGGGGGCCCACCCCTACGAGCAGTACTTC. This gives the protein CASSQAGAHPYEQYF.

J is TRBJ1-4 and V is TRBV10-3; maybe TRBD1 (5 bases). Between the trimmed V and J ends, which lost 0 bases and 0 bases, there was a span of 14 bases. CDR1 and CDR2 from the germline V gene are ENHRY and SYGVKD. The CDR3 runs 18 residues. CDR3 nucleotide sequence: TGTGCCATCAGTGAGTCACGGGGCGGCGGGGCAACTAATGAAAAACTGTTTTTT. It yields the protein CAISESRGGGATNEKLFF.

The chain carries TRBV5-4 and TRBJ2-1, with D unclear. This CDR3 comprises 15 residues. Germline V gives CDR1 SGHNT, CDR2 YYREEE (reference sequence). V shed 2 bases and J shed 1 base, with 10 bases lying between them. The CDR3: CASSLGWGSYNEQFF. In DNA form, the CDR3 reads TGTGCCAGCAGCTTAGGGTGGGGTTCCTACAATGAGCAGTTCTTC.

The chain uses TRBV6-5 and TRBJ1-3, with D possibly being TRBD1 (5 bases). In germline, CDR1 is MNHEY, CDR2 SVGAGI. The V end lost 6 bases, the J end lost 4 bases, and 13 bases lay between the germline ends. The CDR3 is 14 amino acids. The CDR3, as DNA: TGTGCCAGCAGCCGGACATTATCCGGAAACACCATATATTTT. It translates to CASSRTLSGNTIYF.

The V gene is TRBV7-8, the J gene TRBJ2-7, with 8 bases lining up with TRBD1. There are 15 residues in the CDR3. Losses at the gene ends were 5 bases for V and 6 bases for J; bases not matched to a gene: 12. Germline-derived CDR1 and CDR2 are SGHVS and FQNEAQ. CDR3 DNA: TGTGCCAGCAGCCTCCGAGGGCGGACAGGGTCCGAGCAGTACTTC. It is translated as CASSLRGRTGSEQYF.

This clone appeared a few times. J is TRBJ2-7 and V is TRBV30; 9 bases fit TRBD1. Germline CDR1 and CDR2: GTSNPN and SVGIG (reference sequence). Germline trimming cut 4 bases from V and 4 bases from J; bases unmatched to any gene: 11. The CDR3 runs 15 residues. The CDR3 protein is CAWIPFGQGFYEQYF. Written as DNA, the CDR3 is TGTGCCTGGATCCCCTTCGGACAGGGGTTTTACGAGCAGTACTTC.

The CDR3 region is CASSVDDWPREQYF. The CDR3 DNA reads as TGTGCCAGCAGCGTAGACGATTGGCCTCGCGAGCAGTACTTC. The chain employs TRBV9 and TRBJ2-7, with D uncertain. The CDR3 runs 14 residues. The germline CDR1 and CDR2 sequences are SGDLS and YYNGEE. V was trimmed by 0 bases and J by 6 bases, leaving 13 bases between them.

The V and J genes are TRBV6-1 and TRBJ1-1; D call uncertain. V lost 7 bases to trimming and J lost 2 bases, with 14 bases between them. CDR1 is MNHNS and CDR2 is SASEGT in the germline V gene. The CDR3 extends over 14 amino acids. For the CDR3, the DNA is TGTGCCAGCAAAAGGACCGCACAAAACACTGAAGCTTTCTTT. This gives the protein CASKRTAQNTEAFF.

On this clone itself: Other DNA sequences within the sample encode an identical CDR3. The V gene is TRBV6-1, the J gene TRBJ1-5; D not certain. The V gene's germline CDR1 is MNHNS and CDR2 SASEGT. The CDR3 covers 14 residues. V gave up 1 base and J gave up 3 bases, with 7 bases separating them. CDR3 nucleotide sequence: TGTGCCAGCAGTGAAGTGACCGCCAATCAGCCCCAGCATTTT. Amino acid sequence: CASSEVTANQPQHF.

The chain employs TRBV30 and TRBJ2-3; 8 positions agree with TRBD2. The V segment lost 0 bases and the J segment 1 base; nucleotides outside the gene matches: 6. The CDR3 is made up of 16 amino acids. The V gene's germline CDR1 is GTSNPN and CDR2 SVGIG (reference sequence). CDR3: CAWSVLSGGGTDTQYF. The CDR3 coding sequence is TGTGCCTGGAGTGTACTGAGCGGGGGTGGCACAGATACGCAGTATTTT.

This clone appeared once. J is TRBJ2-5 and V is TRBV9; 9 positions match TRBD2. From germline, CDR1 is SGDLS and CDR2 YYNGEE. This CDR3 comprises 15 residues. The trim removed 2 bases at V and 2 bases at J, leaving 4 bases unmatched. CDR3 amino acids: CASSVGTSSQETQYF. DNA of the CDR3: TGTGCCAGCAGCGTTGGGACTAGCAGTCAAGAGACCCAGTACTTC.

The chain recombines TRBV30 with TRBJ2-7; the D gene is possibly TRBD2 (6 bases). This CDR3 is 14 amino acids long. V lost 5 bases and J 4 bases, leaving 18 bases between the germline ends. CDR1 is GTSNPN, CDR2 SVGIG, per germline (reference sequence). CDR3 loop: CAWGRGLGLYEQYF. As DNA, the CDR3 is TGTGCCTGGGGTCGGGGACTGGGCCTTTACGAGCAGTACTTC.

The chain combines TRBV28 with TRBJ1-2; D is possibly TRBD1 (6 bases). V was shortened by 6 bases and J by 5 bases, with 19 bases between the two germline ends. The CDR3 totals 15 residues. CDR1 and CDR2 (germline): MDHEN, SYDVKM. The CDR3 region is CASSRETGGTYGYTF. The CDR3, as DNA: TGTGCCAGCAGCCGAGAGACAGGCGGGACGTATGGCTACACCTTC.

As DNA, the CDR3 is TGTGCCTGGAGTGTTACTACTACAGATACGCAGTATTTT. This encodes CAWSVTTTDTQYF. The V and J genes are TRBV30 and TRBJ2-3; D unclear. Trimming left V 0 bases short and J 3 bases short, with 7 bases between. The CDR3 is 13 residues long. Germline values: CDR1 GTSNPN, CDR2 SVGIG (reference sequence).

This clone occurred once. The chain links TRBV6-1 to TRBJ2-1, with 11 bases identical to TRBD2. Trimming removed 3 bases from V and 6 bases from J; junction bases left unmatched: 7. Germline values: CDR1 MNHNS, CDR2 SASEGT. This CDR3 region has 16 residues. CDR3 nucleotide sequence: TGTGCCAGCAGTGAGGGTCTAGCGGGGGGAGGCAATGAGCAGTTCTTC. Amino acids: CASSEGLAGGGNEQFF.

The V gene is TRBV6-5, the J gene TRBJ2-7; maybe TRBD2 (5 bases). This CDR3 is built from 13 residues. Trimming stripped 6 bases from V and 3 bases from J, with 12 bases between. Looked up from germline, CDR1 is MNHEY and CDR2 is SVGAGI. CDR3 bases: TGTGCCAGCAGCCCGGACTGGAACTACGAGCAGTACTTC. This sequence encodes CASSPDWNYEQYF.

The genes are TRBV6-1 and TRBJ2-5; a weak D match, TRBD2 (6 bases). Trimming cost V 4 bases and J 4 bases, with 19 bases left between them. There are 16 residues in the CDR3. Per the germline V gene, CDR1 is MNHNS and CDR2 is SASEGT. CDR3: CASSAPPGTRGETQYF. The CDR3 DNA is TGTGCCAGCAGTGCTCCTCCCGGGACGCGGGGAGAGACCCAGTACTTC.

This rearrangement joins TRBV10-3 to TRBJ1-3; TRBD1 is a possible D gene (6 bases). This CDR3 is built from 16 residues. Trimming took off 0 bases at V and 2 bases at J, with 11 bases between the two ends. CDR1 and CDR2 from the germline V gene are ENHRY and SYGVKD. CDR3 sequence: CAISESLGAAGNTIYF. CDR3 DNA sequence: TGTGCCATCAGTGAGTCTCTGGGGGCAGCTGGAAACACCATATATTTT.

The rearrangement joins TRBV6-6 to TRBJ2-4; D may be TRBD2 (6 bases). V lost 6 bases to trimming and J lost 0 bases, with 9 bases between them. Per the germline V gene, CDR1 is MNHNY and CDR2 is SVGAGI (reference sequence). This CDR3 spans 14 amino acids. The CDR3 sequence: CASSPGLAKNIQYF. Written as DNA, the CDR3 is TGTGCCAGCAGCCCGGGACTAGCCAAAAACATTCAGTACTTC.

CDR3 residues: CAIRAGGVTDTQYF. In nucleotides, the CDR3 is TGTGCCATCAGGGCAGGTGGCGTCACAGATACGCAGTATTTT. This chain connects TRBV10-3 to TRBJ2-3; D call uncertain. The germline V gene has CDR1 ENHRY and CDR2 SYGVKD. Trimming shortened V by 6 bases and J by 2 bases, and 12 bases separated the two germline ends. The CDR3 runs 14 residues.

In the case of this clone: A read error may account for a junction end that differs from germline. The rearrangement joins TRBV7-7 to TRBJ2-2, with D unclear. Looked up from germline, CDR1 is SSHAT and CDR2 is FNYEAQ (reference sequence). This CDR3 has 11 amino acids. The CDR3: CASSLSGELFF. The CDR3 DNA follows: TGTGCTAGCAGCTTGTCCGGGGAGCTGTTTTTT. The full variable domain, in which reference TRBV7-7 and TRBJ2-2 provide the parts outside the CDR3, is GAGVSQSPRYKVTKRGQDVTLRCDPISSHATLYWYQQALGQGPEFLTYFNYEAQPDKSGLPSDRFSAERPEGSISTLTIQRTEQRDSAMYRCASSLSGELFFGEGSRLTVL.

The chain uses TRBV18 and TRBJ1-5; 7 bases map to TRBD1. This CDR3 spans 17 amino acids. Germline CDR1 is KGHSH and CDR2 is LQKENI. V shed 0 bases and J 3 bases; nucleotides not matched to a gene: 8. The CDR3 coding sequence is TGTGCCAGCTCACCACCGGGGGGCGGACAGGTCAATCAGCCCCAGCATTTT. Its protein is CASSPPGGGQVNQPQHF.

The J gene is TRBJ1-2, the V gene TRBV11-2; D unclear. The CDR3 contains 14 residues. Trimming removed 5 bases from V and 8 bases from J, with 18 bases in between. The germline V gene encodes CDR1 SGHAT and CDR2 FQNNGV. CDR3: CASSPKVGGIGYTF. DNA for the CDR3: TGTGCCAGCAGCCCCAAAGTCGGAGGAATCGGCTACACCTTC.

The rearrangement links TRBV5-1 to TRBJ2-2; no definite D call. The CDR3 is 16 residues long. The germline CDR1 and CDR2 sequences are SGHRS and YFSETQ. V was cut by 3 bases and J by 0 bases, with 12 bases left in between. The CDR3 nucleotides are TGCGCCAGCAGCTCGACTTCAGACTCGAACACCGGGGAGCTGTTTTTT. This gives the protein CASSSTSDSNTGELFF. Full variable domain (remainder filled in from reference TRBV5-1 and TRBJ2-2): KAGVTQTPRYLIKTRGQQVTLSCSPISGHRSVSWYQQTPGQGLQFLFEYFSETQRNKGNFPGRFSGRQFSNSRSEMNVSTLELGDSALYLCASSSTSDSNTGELFFGEGSRLTVL.